This T cell receptor (beta chain) was obtained from a study of human T cells and chemical hapten exposure. Study results and limitations: Once DPC sensitization occurred, TCRs above 1 in 1000 frequency showed no change. PT1 expanded TCR counts and patch test score correlated positively.

As to time point: patch test 1, 2 weeks after DPC sensitization. The treatment was: therapeutic diphenylcyclopropenone sensitization with weekly scalp DPC. The CDR3 runs 15 residues. The V gene's germline CDR1 is SNHLY and CDR2 FYNNEI. V gave up 7 bases and J gave up 4 bases; unmatched junction bases: 5. Note on this clonotype: Its target is unknown.

The library tagged individual cDNA molecules with unique molecular identifiers. Via MiXCR, TCRdb re-called the RACE reads, giving one row per CDR3 protein. In the table there are some 170,000 distinct CDR3 sequences, more than 20% of which are singletons. The TCR originated in a woman between 45 and 65 years old with alopecia areata. Some clones in this sample may be carry-over from other donors' samples. The sample was whole blood, taken in connection with sensitization to the hapten diphenylcyclopropenone (DPC). The chain couples TRBV2 to TRBJ2-2; 11 bases line up with TRBD2. Here the CDR3 DNA reads TGTGCCAGCACCAGACTAGCGGGACGCACCGGGGAGCTGTTTTTT. Its translation: CASTRLAGRTGELFF.